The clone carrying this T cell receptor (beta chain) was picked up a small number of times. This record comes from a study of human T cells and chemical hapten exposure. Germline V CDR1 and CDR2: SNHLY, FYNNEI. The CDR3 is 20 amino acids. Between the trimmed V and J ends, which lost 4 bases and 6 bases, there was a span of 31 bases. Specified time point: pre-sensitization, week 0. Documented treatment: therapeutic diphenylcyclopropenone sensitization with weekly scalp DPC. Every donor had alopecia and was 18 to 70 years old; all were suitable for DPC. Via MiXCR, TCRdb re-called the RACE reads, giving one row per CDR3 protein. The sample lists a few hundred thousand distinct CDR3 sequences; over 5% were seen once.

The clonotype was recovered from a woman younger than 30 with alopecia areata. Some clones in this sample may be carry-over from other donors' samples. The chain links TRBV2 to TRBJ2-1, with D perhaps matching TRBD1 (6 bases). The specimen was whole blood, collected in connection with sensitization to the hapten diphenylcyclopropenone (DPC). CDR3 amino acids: CASSAPILKQGGYVSNEQFF. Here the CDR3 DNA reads TGTGCCAGCAGTGCCCCTATACTCAAACAGGGCGGATATGTTAGCAATGAGCAGTTCTTC.